Presented here are 6 T cell receptor beta chains from one specimen sequenced in a study of T cells in Graves' hyperthyroidism and ophthalmopathy. TCR beta CDR3 sequences were amplified from RNA transcripts. Using the HTBI primer set, a first-round RT-PCR was run on the TCR CDR3. TCRdb fed the multiplex PCR reads into MiXCR, producing one record per CDR3 protein. The table includes more than 350,000 distinct CDR3 sequences, 13% to 15% detected once. Sequenced sample: blood. These receptors originate from a woman aged 60-75 years with Graves' ophthalmopathy.

This clonotype has at least ten counts. V is TRBV12-3 or TRBV12-4 and J is TRBJ1-1; TRBD1 is a possible D gene (5 bases). The CDR3 has 14 amino acids. Trimming removed 5 bases from V and 5 bases from J, with 15 bases in between. This chain's CDR3 is CASSVDTVGTEAFF. The CDR3, as DNA: TGTGCCAGCAGTGTGGACACGGTGGGTACTGAAGCTTTCTTT.

This clonotype showed up just a few times. The gene calls are TRBV29-1 and TRBJ2-1, with 7 nucleotides matching TRBD2. The CDR3 contains 14 residues. Germline V gene sequence: CDR1 SQVTM, CDR2 ANQGSEA. CDR3: CGGGEGNPYNEQFF. The CDR3 DNA follows: TGCGGCGGGGGAGAGGGGAACCCCTACAATGAGCAGTTCTTC.

Notes on this clonotype: A much larger clone differs from this one at a single base, so this may be a read error. The chain employs TRBV27 and TRBJ1-4; D is unclear. From germline, CDR1 is MNHEY and CDR2 SMNVEV (reference sequence). The CDR3 is 17 residues long. The CDR3 region is CASSPQPWGTTNEELFF. CDR3 DNA: TGTGCCAGCAGTCCACAACCTTGGGGTACAACTAATGAAGAACTGTTTTTT.

In its sample, this clonotype was seen many times. The chain has TRBV18 and TRBJ2-7, with no clear D. The germline V and J ends were trimmed by 2 bases and 1 base, with 9 bases remaining between them. The CDR3 contains 14 residues. The germline V gene has CDR1 KGHSH and CDR2 LQKENI. The CDR3 sequence is CASSPVQLSYEQYF. The CDR3 nucleotides are TGTGCCAGCTCACCAGTCCAGTTATCCTACGAGCAGTACTTC.

The chain has TRBV5-1 and TRBJ2-2; 13 bases are shared with TRBD2. The ends lost 5 bases at V and 0 bases at J; junction bases unmatched: 4. Germline loops: CDR1 SGHRS, CDR2 YFSETQ. The CDR3 sequence is 17 residues long. CDR3 sequence reads: CASSGLAGVPNTGELFF. The CDR3 DNA is TGCGCCAGCAGTGGACTAGCGGGAGTCCCGAACACCGGGGAGCTGTTTTTT.

The chain combines TRBV7-6 with TRBJ2-1, with D unclear. The ends were cut back, 2 bases at V and 0 bases at J, with 14 bases in the middle. CDR3 length equals 17 residues. Germline CDR1 SGHVS, CDR2 FNYEAQ. Here the CDR3 reads CASSLLSAPSSYNEQFF. In DNA, the CDR3 is TGTGCCAGCAGCTTATTGAGCGCACCCAGCTCCTACAATGAGCAGTTCTTC.